These T cell receptor beta chains were read from a single sample in a study of CD8+ T cells in alopecia areata. Measured with immunoSEQ multiplex PCR; TCRdb has only the in-frame clones, and not every one. Of 98,000 or so clones listed, approximately 66% are singletons. The sequencing used CD8+ T cells sorted from blood, collected at week 4, from a patient treated with tofacitinib. Source of these receptors: a human donor with alopecia areata. Each CDR3 is given with its conserved first and last residue. A D gene is named only where the DNA matches it firmly. Clone size appears in some rows only: once, few, many, or a class for an expanded clone.

j_call | clone_size | cdr3_length | v_call | d_call | cdr3_aa | cdr3_nt
TRBJ2-7 | once | 14 | TRBV30 | TRBD2 | CAWSVLGTSYEQYF | TGTGCCTGGAGTGTACTTGGGACTAGCTACGAGCAGTACTTC
TRBJ2-2 | . | 14 | TRBV27 | . | CASSFMSLSGELFF | TGTGCCAGCAGTTTCATGTCGCTTTCCGGGGAGCTGTTTTTT
TRBJ1-2 | . | 12 | TRBV28 | . | CASSPYNNGYTF | TGTGCCAGCAGTCCCTATAACAATGGCTACACCTTC
TRBJ2-7 | . | 17 | TRBV27 | . | CASSLRGWDPTTYEQYF | TGTGCCAGCAGTTTAAGGGGGTGGGACCCCACCACCTACGAGCAGTACTTC
TRBJ1-4 | . | 11 | TRBV27 | . | CASSSTEKLFF | TGTGCCAGCAGTTCGACCGAAAAACTGTTTTTT
TRBJ1-2 | once | 15 | TRBV23-1 | . | CASSQSEPSGDGYTF | TGCGCCAGCAGTCAATCTGAGCCCTCAGGGGATGGCTACACCTTC
TRBJ2-3 | . | 15 | TRBV30 | TRBD1 | CAWTPGTGLTDTQYF | TGTGCCTGGACTCCGGGGACAGGGTTGACAGATACGCAGTATTTT
TRBJ1-6 | . | 15 | TRBV7-6 | TRBD1 | CASSLQDRARSPLHF | TGTGCCAGCAGCTTACAAGACAGGGCGAGATCACCCCTCCACTTT
TRBJ2-5 | . | 14 | TRBV4-1 | TRBD2 | CASSQAGLEETQYF | TGCGCCAGCAGCCAAGCTGGACTAGAGGAGACCCAGTACTTC
TRBJ1-3 | few | 13 | TRBV10-3 | . | CAINKGSGNTIYF | TGTGCCATCAATAAGGGCTCTGGAAACACCATATATTTT
TRBJ2-7 | once | 11 | TRBV5-4 | . | CASTGVNEQYF | TGTGCCAGCACCGGAGTTAACGAGCAGTACTTC
TRBJ2-3 | . | 16 | TRBV7-2 | TRBD2 | CASQYIAGGSTDTQYF | TGTGCCAGCCAATATATAGCGGGGGGAAGCACAGATACGCAGTATTTT
TRBJ2-7 | . | 13 | TRBV29-1 | . | CSVEDNTAYEQYF | TGCAGCGTTGAAGATAATACGGCCTACGAGCAGTACTTC